This T cell receptor (beta chain) was documented in a study of T cell repertoires in cytomegalovirus infection. Across the whole study: It can be stated that public TCR beta signatures indicated CMV infection as well as a matching HLA type. Findings and limits, study-wide: Summed frequency of shared TCR beta families picked out CMV carriers who also had the relevant HLA. The response measured ex vivo was dominated by TCR beta clonotypes (HLA-C-restricted and CMV-specific).

Germline-derived CDR1 and CDR2 are SQVTM and ANQGSEA. V lost 3 bases and J 2 bases, leaving 14 bases between the germline ends. The CDR3 has 15 amino acids. TCRdb recomputed calls from the reads with MiXCR, one row per CDR3 protein. The data show hundreds of thousands of distinct CDR3 sequences, with 30% to 35% seen just once and around an eighth held by the top ten. The sample holds one count of this clonotype. The antigen remains unidentified. The gene calls are TRBV29-1 and TRBJ2-1; D assignment may be TRBD1 or TRBD2 (5 bases each). The material was cultured CD8+ T cells from PBMCs, obtained from culture after CMV antigen stimulation. This TCR was sampled from a human donor in good health (CMV status not recorded). Some clones in this sample may be carry-over from other donors' samples. CDR3 region: CSVEGGTLAYNEQFF. CDR3 DNA: TGCAGCGTTGAGGGTGGGACCCTGGCCTACAATGAGCAGTTCTTC.